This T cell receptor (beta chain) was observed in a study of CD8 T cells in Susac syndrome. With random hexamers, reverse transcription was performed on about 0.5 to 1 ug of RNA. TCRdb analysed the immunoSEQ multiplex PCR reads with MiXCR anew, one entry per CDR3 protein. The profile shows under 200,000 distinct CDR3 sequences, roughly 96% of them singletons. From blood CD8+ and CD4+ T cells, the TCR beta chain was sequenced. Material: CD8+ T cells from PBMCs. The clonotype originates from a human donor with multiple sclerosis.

The DNA for the CDR3 is TGTGCCAGCAGTTACTCACTTCAGACGACCTACGAGCAGTACTTC. It encodes CASSYSLQTTYEQYF. The V and J genes are TRBV6-2 or TRBV6-3 and TRBJ2-7; D is unresolved. The germline CDR1 and CDR2 sequences are MNHEY and SVGEGT. The CDR3 extends over 15 amino acids. V was shortened by 0 bases and J by 2 bases, with 11 bases between the two germline ends.